This entry lists 13 T cell receptor beta chains sequenced from one sample in a study of Graves' ophthalmopathy and Graves' hyperthyroidism. Amplified TCR beta CDR3 regions were obtained using RNA transcripts as template. A first-round RT-PCR used HTBI primers, followed by a second-round multiplex PCR. TCRdb reprocessed the multiplex PCR reads via MiXCR and lists one record per CDR3 protein. The sample has a few hundred thousand distinct CDR3 sequences; approximately 15% are singletons. Input material: peripheral blood. These receptors all stem from a woman younger than 35 with stable Graves' hyperthyroidism.

Ten or more counts support this clonotype. This sequence joins TRBV29-1 and TRBJ1-2, with D perhaps matching TRBD1 (6 bases). The ends were cut back, 7 bases at V and 2 bases at J, with 14 bases in the middle. The CDR3 sequence is 13 residues long. Germline V CDR1 and CDR2: SQVTM, ANQGSEA. The CDR3, as DNA: TGCAGCGCCGACGGGGGGCAGAACTATGGCTACACCTTC. Amino acid sequence: CSADGGQNYGYTF.

The rearrangement uses TRBV19 and TRBJ2-2; D might be TRBD2 (7 bases). Germline assignment: CDR1 LNHDA and CDR2 SQIVND (reference sequence). V lost 10 bases to trimming and J lost 7 bases, with 22 bases between them. CDR3 size: 15 residues. The CDR3 DNA sequence: TGTGCCACAAAGGAACAGGGAGGGTTAAGCGGGGAGCTGTTTTTT. Its protein product is CATKEQGGLSGELFF.

The CDR3 region has the DNA TGCAGTGCTAGAAGAGACAGGGGATTCAATCAGCCCCAGCATTTT. It yields the protein CSARRDRGFNQPQHF. The J gene is TRBJ1-5, the V gene TRBV20-1; 8 nucleotides align to TRBD1. The CDR3 is 15 residues long. CDR1 and CDR2 (germline): DFQATT, SNEGSKA (reference sequence). After removal of 2 bases from V and 3 bases from J, the junction contained 6 bases not matched to a gene.

This clonotype was counted many times. This chain links TRBV11-2 with TRBJ2-7; D gene unclear. V was pared by 3 bases and J by 2 bases, with 20 bases between. CDR3 length: 17 amino acids. Germline V CDR1 and CDR2: SGHAT, FQNNGV. The CDR3 nucleotides are TGTGCCAGCAGCTTGCCCACCTTGGGATTTCGCCCCTACGAGCAGTACTTC. Translated: CASSLPTLGFRPYEQYF.

This clonotype was observed many times. The chain couples TRBV5-1 to TRBJ2-5; TRBD1 agrees at 8 bases. V dropped 4 bases and J dropped 5; count of bases not matched to a gene: 19. CDR1 is SGHRS, CDR2 YFSETQ, per germline. The CDR3 loop spans 18 amino acids. The CDR3 protein is CASSPGTGRTPKEETQYF. CDR3 in DNA: TGCGCCAGCAGCCCAGGGACAGGACGGACCCCAAAGGAGGAGACCCAGTACTTC.

The rearrangement uses TRBV27 and TRBJ2-7; D gene uncertain. The CDR3 contains 13 residues. Germline V gives CDR1 MNHEY, CDR2 SMNVEV (reference sequence). V gave up 0 bases and J gave up 4 bases, with 7 bases separating them. The DNA of the CDR3 is TGTGCCAGCAGTTTATCTTCGGAGTACGAGCAGTACTTC. Translating gives CASSLSSEYEQYF.

Many counts were recorded for this clonotype. The J gene is TRBJ1-5, the V gene TRBV19; D may be TRBD1 (6 bases). The CDR3 totals 15 residues. Germline assignment: CDR1 LNHDA and CDR2 SQIVND (reference sequence). V was cut by 3 bases and J by 4 bases, with 13 bases left in between. This CDR3 is CASSITGQQNQPQHF. The CDR3 nucleotides read TGTGCCAGTAGTATCACAGGACAGCAGAATCAGCCCCAGCATTTT. Together with reference TRBV19 and TRBJ1-5, the CDR3 gives the full variable domain: DGGITQSPKYLFRKEGQNVTLSCEQNLNHDAMYWYRQDPGQGLRLIYYSQIVNDFQKGDIAEGYSVSREKKESFPLTVTSAQKNPTAFYLCASSITGQQNQPQHFGDGTRLSIL.

The chain recombines TRBV5-1 with TRBJ2-2; possible D gene TRBD1, 5 bases. The CDR3 consists of 16 residues. Germline loops: CDR1 SGHRS, CDR2 YFSETQ. Trimming removed 6 bases at V and 0 bases at J, with 15 bases between. The CDR3 nucleotides are TGCGCCAGCAAGATTTCGGACACGCCGAACACCGGGGAGCTGTTTTTT. It specifies CASKISDTPNTGELFF.

This clonotype was observed at least ten times. This rearrangement joins TRBV12-3 or TRBV12-4 to TRBJ2-7, with TRBD2 as a possible D gene (6 bases). This CDR3 has 17 residues. V shed 7 bases and J shed 4 bases, with 26 bases lying between them. The DNA of the CDR3 is TGTGCCAGCACCCCCCGGAGCCCCCAGGGCGCGGGGTACGAGCAGTACTTC. It yields the protein CASTPRSPQGAGYEQYF.

This rearrangement joins TRBV14 to TRBJ2-5, with 7 nucleotides matching TRBD2. Germline loops: CDR1 SGHDN, CDR2 FVKESK. Trimming took 1 base from V and 5 from J; bases not matched to a gene: 10. The CDR3 totals 16 residues. CDR3 DNA: TGTGCCAGCAGCCAAGTTCCGGGGGGTAGGAGTGAGACCCAGTACTTC. Its translation: CASSQVPGGRSETQYF. Supplemented by reference TRBV14 and TRBJ2-5, the full variable domain reads EAGVTQFPSHSVIEKGQTVTLRCDPISGHDNLYWYRRVMGKEIKFLLHFVKESKQDESGMPNNRFLAERTGGTYSTLKVQPAELEDSGVYFCASSQVPGGRSETQYFGPGTRLLVL.

On this clonotype: Sequence at one end of the junction differs from germline and may be a read error. This chain joins TRBV7-8 and TRBJ1-3; no firm D call. The germline V gene encodes CDR1 SGHVS and CDR2 FQNEAQ. CDR3 length: 14 amino acids. Here the CDR3 DNA reads TGTGCCGGCAGCTTTTCGCAGACTGGAAACACCATATATTTT. Amino acid sequence: CAGSFSQTGNTIYF.

This clonotype was recorded a few times. The rearrangement links TRBV3-1 to TRBJ2-4; 7 bases fit TRBD2. The germline V gene encodes CDR1 LGHDT and CDR2 YNNKEL (reference sequence). Losses at the gene ends were 4 bases for V and 3 bases for J; bases not matched to a gene: 6. The CDR3 is made up of 15 amino acids. The CDR3 DNA follows: TGTGCCAGCAGCCGGCGGGGGACCGACAAAAACATTCAGTACTTC. It specifies CASSRRGTDKNIQYF. The variable domain in full, with the rest retrieved from reference TRBV3-1 and TRBJ2-4, is DTAVSQTPKYLVTQMGNDKSIKCEQNLGHDTMYWYKQDSKKFLKIMFSYNNKELIINETVPNRFSPKSPDKAHLNLHINSLELGDSAVYFCASSRRGTDKNIQYFGAGTRLSVL.

The chain employs TRBV7-8 and TRBJ1-1; D is ambiguous. Germline V gene lookup returns CDR1 SGHVS and CDR2 FQNEAQ. Trimming cost V 2 bases and J 2 bases, with 15 bases left between them. The CDR3 loop spans 16 amino acids. For the CDR3, the DNA is TGTGCCAGCAGCTTAATGCGATTCGGGCGAAACACTGAAGCTTTCTTT. This codes for CASSLMRFGRNTEAFF.